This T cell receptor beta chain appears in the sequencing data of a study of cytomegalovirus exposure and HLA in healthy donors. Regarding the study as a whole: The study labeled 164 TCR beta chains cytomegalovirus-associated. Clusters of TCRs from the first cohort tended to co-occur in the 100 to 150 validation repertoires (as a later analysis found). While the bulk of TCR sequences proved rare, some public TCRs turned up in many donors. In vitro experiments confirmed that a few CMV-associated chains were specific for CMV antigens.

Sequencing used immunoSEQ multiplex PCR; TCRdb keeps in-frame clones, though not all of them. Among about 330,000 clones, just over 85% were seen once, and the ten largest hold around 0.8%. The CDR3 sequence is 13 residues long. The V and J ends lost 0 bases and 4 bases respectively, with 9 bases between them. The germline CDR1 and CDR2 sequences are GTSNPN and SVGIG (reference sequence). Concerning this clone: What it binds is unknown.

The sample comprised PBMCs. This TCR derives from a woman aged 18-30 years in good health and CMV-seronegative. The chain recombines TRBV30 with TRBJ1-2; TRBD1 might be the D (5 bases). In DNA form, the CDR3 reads TGTGCCTGGAGTGTTGGGGGACTCTATGGCTACACCTTC. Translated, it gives CAWSVGGLYGYTF.